Presented here are 4 T cell receptor beta chains from one specimen sequenced in a study of control samples from healthy donors and cancer patients. Here immunoSEQ multiplex PCR was the method, and the copy in TCRdb shows in-frame clones only, minus some. Altogether about 120,000 clones are present, about 92% being singletons, with the ten largest covering around 0.6%. The sequencing input was PBMCs. The receptors were gathered from a man older than 75 with head and neck cancer.

J is TRBJ2-3 and V is TRBV7-6; tentatively, D is TRBD1 or TRBD2 (5 bases each). The germline V gene has CDR1 SGHVS and CDR2 FNYEAQ. The length of the CDR3 is 15 residues. Trimming took off 3 bases at V and 1 base at J, with 11 bases between the two ends. CDR3 region: CASSFGDRRTDTQYF. The CDR3, as DNA: TGTGCCAGCAGCTTCGGGGACCGTCGCACAGATACGCAGTATTTT. Together with reference TRBV7-6 and TRBJ2-3, the CDR3 gives the full variable domain: GAGVSQSPRYKVTKRGQDVALRCDPISGHVSLYWYRQALGQGPEFLTYFNYEAQQDKSGLPNDRFSAERPEGSISTLTIQRTEQRDSAMYRCASSFGDRRTDTQYFGPGTRLTVL.

The V and J genes are TRBV6-2 or TRBV6-3 and TRBJ1-4; D is unresolved. CDR3 length equals 13 residues. The germline gives CDR1 MNHEY, CDR2 SVGEGT. V shed 5 bases and J shed 5 bases, with 9 bases lying between them. CDR3 in amino acids: CASSLVRNEKLFF. The CDR3 coding sequence is TGTGCCAGCAGTCTAGTCCGGAATGAAAAACTGTTTTTT.

The rearrangement joins TRBV7-9 to TRBJ2-5; D is unresolved. V lost 5 bases to trimming and J lost 4 bases, with 11 bases between them. From germline, CDR1 is SEHNR and CDR2 FQNEAQ (reference sequence). The length of the CDR3 is 13 residues. The DNA for the CDR3 is TGTGCCAGCAGCCTCGACTCCGTAGAGACCCAGTACTTC. Protein: CASSLDSVETQYF. The variable domain in full, with the rest retrieved from reference TRBV7-9 and TRBJ2-5, is DTGVSQNPRHKITKRGQNVTFRCDPISEHNRLYWYRQTLGQGPEFLTYFQNEAQLEKSRLLSDRFSAERPKGSFSTLEIQRTEQGDSAMYLCASSLDSVETQYFGPGTRLLVL.

This chain links TRBV11-3 with TRBJ2-2; perhaps D is TRBD1 or TRBD2 (7 bases each). Germline assignment: CDR1 SGHNT and CDR2 YENEEA. CDR3 length: 14 amino acids. The V gene lost 5 bases and the J gene lost 5 bases, with 12 bases spanning the gap. CDR3 in DNA: TGTGCCAGCAGCCAGGGGGGGATTACCGGGGAGCTGTTTTTT. This translates into CASSQGGITGELFF.